A single sample gave rise to the 16 T cell receptor beta chains below, sequenced in a study of T cell changes during pregnancy in multiple sclerosis. Sequencing was performed with immunoSEQ multiplex PCR; in TCRdb, only in-frame clones are kept and a portion is missing. The data show 40,000 to 50,000 clones, approximately 94% seen once. The material sequenced was CD8+ T cells from peripheral blood mononuclear cells, taken in the first trimester of pregnancy. These receptors came from a female donor with multiple sclerosis, enrolled in a pregnancy study.

The chain couples TRBV13 to TRBJ1-6, with 7 positions matching TRBD1. This CDR3 spans 17 amino acids. With V trimmed by 0 bases and J by 0 bases, 2 bases remained unmatched. The germline V gene has CDR1 PRHDT and CDR2 FYEKMQ (reference sequence). CDR3 nucleotides: TGTGCCAGCAGCTTAGGACAGGGGAGCTCCTATAATTCACCCCTCCACTTT. Translated: CASSLGQGSSYNSPLHF.

The chain employs TRBV30 and TRBJ2-3; no clear D gene. The length of the CDR3 is 14 residues. V dropped 3 bases and J dropped 2 bases, with 12 bases sitting between them. Germline V gene lookup returns CDR1 GTSNPN and CDR2 SVGIG (reference sequence). The CDR3 sequence is CAWSLPQITDTQYF. The CDR3 nucleotides read TGTGCCTGGAGCCTCCCACAGATCACAGATACGCAGTATTTT.

The chain links TRBV4-3 to TRBJ2-5; TRBD1 matches 7 bases. This CDR3 is 14 amino acids long. V dropped 4 bases and J dropped 5; count of bases not matched to a gene: 7. CDR1 LGHNA and CDR2 YSLEER come from the germline V gene. Here the CDR3 reads CASSRDRVRETQYF. In nucleotides, the CDR3 is TGCGCCAGCAGCCGCGACAGGGTCCGGGAGACCCAGTACTTC.

The chain has TRBV27 and TRBJ2-7, with 11 bases fitting TRBD2. Trimming removed 5 bases from V and 6 bases from J; junction bases left unmatched: 6. This CDR3 region has 14 residues. From germline, CDR1 is MNHEY and CDR2 SMNVEV (reference sequence). CDR3 in amino acids: CASSTSGGNLEQYF. The DNA for the CDR3 is TGTGCCAGCAGTACTAGCGGGGGTAACCTCGAGCAGTACTTC.

The rearrangement uses TRBV7-6 and TRBJ1-1, with D maybe TRBD1 (5 bases). This CDR3 is 14 amino acids long. Germline CDR1 is SGHVS and CDR2 is FNYEAQ. Trimming removed 1 base at V and 4 bases at J, with 10 bases between. The chain's CDR3 is CASSLGLGPTEAFF. CDR3 DNA sequence: TGTGCCAGCAGCTTAGGACTGGGGCCCACTGAAGCTTTCTTT.

As regards this clone: The same CDR3 also results from other DNA sequences found in this sample. The chain has TRBV7-3 and TRBJ2-7; TRBD2 matches 10 bases. V shed 5 bases, J shed 7 bases, and the junction held 8 bases outside the gene matches. Germline CDR1 SGHTA, CDR2 FQGTGA. CDR3 length: 14 residues. The CDR3: CASSPRLAGGEQYF. The CDR3 DNA reads TGTGCCAGCAGCCCCAGACTAGCGGGCGGGGAGCAGTACTTC. The complete variable domain, with remaining parts taken from reference TRBV7-3 and TRBJ2-7, reads GAGVSQTPSNKVTEKGKYVELRCDPISGHTALYWYRQSLGQGPEFLIYFQGTGAADDSGLPNDRFFAVRPEGSVSTLKIQRTERGDSAVYLCASSPRLAGGEQYFGPGTRLTVT.

The chain is built from TRBV28 and TRBJ1-2; TRBD1 agrees at 8 bases. The CDR3 has 15 amino acids. The ends lost 3 bases at V and 4 bases at J; junction bases unmatched: 7. The germline V gene has CDR1 MDHEN and CDR2 SYDVKM. As DNA, the CDR3 is TGTGCCAGCAGTTTGTGGACAGGGACCCTCTATGGCTACACCTTC. Protein sequence: CASSLWTGTLYGYTF.

The chain carries TRBV9 and TRBJ1-2, with D possibly being TRBD1 (6 bases). The V end lost 1 base, the J end lost 2 bases, and 9 bases lay between the germline ends. The germline CDR1 and CDR2 sequences are SGDLS and YYNGEE. The CDR3 is 14 residues long. For the CDR3, the DNA is TGTGCCAGCAGCGTATGGGGGGGCAACTATGGCTACACCTTC. Its translation is CASSVWGGNYGYTF.

CDR3 in DNA: TGTGCTAGTGGTTCCCCCCTCGACAGGGCAAACGAGAACACTGAAGCTTTCTTT. Protein sequence: CASGSPLDRANENTEAFF. The genes are TRBV12-5 and TRBJ1-1; TRBD1 aligns across 7 bases. This CDR3 has 18 residues. Trimming took 4 bases from V and 1 from J; bases not matched to a gene: 15. CDR1 and CDR2 (germline): LGHNT, FRNRAP.

The chain couples TRBV11-2 to TRBJ2-5, with TRBD2 identical over 7 bases. There are 16 residues in the CDR3. Losses at the gene ends were 1 base for V and 4 bases for J; bases not matched to a gene: 9. Germline V gene lookup returns CDR1 SGHAT and CDR2 FQNNGV. The CDR3 spells CASSLVTSERRETQYF. As DNA, the CDR3 is TGTGCCAGCAGCTTAGTAACTAGCGAGCGTAGAGAGACCCAGTACTTC.

The chain carries TRBV7-9 and TRBJ2-7, with TRBD1 matching 8 bases. The ends lost 5 bases at V and 1 base at J; junction bases unmatched: 4. CDR1 is SEHNR, CDR2 FQNEAQ, per germline (reference sequence). The CDR3 extends over 14 amino acids. The CDR3 nucleotides read TGTGCCAGCAGCGCTAGACAGGGGTCCTACGAGCAGTACTTC. It codes for CASSARQGSYEQYF. The whole variable domain, filled in from reference TRBV7-9 and TRBJ2-7, reads DTGVSQNPRHKITKRGQNVTFRCDPISEHNRLYWYRQTLGQGPEFLTYFQNEAQLEKSRLLSDRFSAERPKGSFSTLEIQRTEQGDSAMYLCASSARQGSYEQYFGPGTRLTVT.

The chain uses TRBV4-2 and TRBJ2-5; possibly TRBD2 for D (6 bases). The germline V gene encodes CDR1 LGHNA and CDR2 YNFKEQ. The V end lost 0 bases, the J end lost 4 bases, and 12 bases lay between the germline ends. The CDR3 has 15 residues. DNA of the CDR3: TGTGCCAGCAGCCAAGAGCCTACCGGGGGAGAGACCCAGTACTTC. Residues: CASSQEPTGGETQYF.

The V gene is TRBV29-1, the J gene TRBJ1-2; D unclear. This CDR3 has 13 amino acids. Trimming stripped 0 bases from V and 5 bases from J, with 10 bases between. The germline V gene encodes CDR1 SQVTM and CDR2 ANQGSEA. The CDR3 is CSVEDFGGYGYTF. The CDR3 DNA sequence: TGCAGCGTTGAAGATTTCGGCGGGTATGGCTACACCTTC.

The V and J genes are TRBV6-6 and TRBJ2-1; D perhaps matches TRBD2 (6 bases). This CDR3 spans 15 amino acids. Germline V CDR1 and CDR2: MNHNY, SVGAGI (reference sequence). V shed 2 bases and J shed 4 bases, with 12 bases lying between them. The CDR3 protein is CASSYVGTYYNEQFF. In nucleotides, the CDR3 is TGTGCCAGCAGTTACGTGGGGACTTATTACAATGAGCAGTTCTTC.

The rearrangement uses TRBV30 and TRBJ2-7; 8 nucleotides line up with TRBD1. CDR1 is GTSNPN and CDR2 is SVGIG in the germline V gene (reference sequence). The CDR3 sequence is 17 residues long. V was clipped by 1 base and J by 2 bases; unmatched bases: 13. The CDR3 loop is CAWSEIPTGGRTYEQYF. The CDR3 nucleotides read TGTGCCTGGAGTGAAATCCCCACAGGGGGAAGAACCTACGAGCAGTACTTC.

This clone has more than one count but fewer than ten. The chain links TRBV10-3 to TRBJ2-3; TRBD2 aligns across 11 bases. Germline V lookup: CDR1 ENHRY, CDR2 SYGVKD. This CDR3 region has 19 residues. J lost 2 bases, V lost 0 bases, and 10 bases had no gene match. CDR3 region: CAISESTRGTSGYTDTQYF. In DNA form, the CDR3 reads TGTGCCATCAGTGAGTCGACTCGCGGGACTAGCGGTTACACAGATACGCAGTATTTT.